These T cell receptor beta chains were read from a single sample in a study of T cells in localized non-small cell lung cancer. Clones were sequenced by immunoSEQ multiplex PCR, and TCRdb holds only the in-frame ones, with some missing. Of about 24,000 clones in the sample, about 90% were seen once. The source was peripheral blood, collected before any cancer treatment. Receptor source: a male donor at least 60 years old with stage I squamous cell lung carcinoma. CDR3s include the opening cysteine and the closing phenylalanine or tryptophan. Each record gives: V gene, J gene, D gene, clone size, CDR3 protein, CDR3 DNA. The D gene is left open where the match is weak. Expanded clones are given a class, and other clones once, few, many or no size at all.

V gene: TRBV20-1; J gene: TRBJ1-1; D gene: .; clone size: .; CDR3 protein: CSARGNTEAFF; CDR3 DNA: TGCAGTGCTAGGGGAAACACTGAAGCTTTCTTT
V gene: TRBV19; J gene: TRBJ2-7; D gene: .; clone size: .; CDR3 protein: CASKPPGVYEQYF; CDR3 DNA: TGTGCCAGTAAACCCCCCGGGGTCTACGAGCAGTACTTC
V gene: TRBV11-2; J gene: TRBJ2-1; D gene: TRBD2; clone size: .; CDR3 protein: CASSLFLAGYNEQFF; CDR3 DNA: TGTGCCAGCAGCTTATTCCTAGCGGGATACAATGAGCAGTTCTTC
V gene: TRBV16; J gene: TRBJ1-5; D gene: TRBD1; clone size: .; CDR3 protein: CASSQGEGDREVYQPQHF; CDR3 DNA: TGTGCCAGCAGCCAAGGAGAGGGGGACAGGGAAGTTTACCAGCCCCAGCATTTT
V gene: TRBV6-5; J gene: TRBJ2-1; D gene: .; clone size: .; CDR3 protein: CASSFQGNEQFF; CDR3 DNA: TGTGCCAGCAGTTTTCAAGGGAATGAGCAGTTCTTC
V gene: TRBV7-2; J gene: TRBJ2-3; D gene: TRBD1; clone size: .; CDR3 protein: CASSLGTGDNTDTQYF; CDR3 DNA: TGTGCCAGCAGCTTGGGGACAGGGGATAACACAGATACGCAGTATTTT
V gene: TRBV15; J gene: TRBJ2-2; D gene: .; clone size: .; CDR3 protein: CATSRHRTASNTGELFF; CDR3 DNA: TGTGCCACCAGCAGACATAGGACAGCCTCGAACACCGGGGAGCTGTTTTTT
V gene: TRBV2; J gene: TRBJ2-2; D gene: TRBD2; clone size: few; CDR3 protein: CASSSGTRSTGELFF; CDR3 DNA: TGTGCCAGCAGCTCCGGGACTAGGAGCACCGGGGAGCTGTTTTTT
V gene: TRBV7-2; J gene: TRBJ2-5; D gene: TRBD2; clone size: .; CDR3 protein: CAGGLAGRGETQYF; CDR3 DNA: TGTGCCGGCGGACTAGCGGGACGGGGGGAGACCCAGTACTTC
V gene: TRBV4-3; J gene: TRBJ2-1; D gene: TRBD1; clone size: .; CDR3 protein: CASSRDRASYNEQFF; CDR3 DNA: TGCGCCAGCAGCCGCGACAGGGCGAGCTACAATGAGCAGTTCTTC
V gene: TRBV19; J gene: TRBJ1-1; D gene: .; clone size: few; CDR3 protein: CASSLGAGWGTEAFF; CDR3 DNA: TGTGCCAGTAGCCTCGGGGCAGGGTGGGGCACTGAAGCTTTCTTT
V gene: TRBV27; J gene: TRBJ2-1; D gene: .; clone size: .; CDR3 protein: CASSSGLGGFNEQFF; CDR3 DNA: TGTGCCAGCAGTTCGGGACTTGGGGGCTTCAATGAGCAGTTCTTC
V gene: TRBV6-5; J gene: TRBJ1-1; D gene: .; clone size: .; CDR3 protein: CASSSYKNTEAFF; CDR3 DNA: TGTGCCAGCAGCTCATACAAGAACACTGAAGCTTTCTTT
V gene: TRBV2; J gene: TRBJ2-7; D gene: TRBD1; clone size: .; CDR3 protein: CASSVDRVLSYEQYF; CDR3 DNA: TGTGCCAGCAGTGTTGACAGGGTTCTATCCTACGAGCAGTACTTC
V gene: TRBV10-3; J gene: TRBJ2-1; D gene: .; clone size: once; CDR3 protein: CAITEGSGNEQFF; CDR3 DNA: TGTGCCATCACCGAAGGCTCCGGCAATGAGCAGTTCTTC
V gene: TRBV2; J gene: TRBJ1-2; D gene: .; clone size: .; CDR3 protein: CASSEIKGSGGYTF; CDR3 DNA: TGTGCCAGCAGTGAAATAAAAGGGTCCGGCGGCTACACCTTC
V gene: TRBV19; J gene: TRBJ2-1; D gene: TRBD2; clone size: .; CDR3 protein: CASSIVPAGDYNEQFF; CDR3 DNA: TGTGCCAGTAGTATAGTTCCGGCGGGAGACTACAATGAGCAGTTCTTC
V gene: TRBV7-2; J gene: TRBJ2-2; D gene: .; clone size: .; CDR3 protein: CASSLPSHVGTGELFF; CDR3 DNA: TGTGCCAGCAGCTTACCTTCCCATGTGGGCACCGGGGAGCTGTTTTTT
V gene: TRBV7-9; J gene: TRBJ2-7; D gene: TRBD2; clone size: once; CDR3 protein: CASSPGVAGFSYEQYF; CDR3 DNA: TGTGCCAGCAGTCCCGGAGTAGCGGGTTTCTCCTACGAGCAGTACTTC
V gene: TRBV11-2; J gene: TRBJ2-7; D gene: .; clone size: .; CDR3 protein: CASSERNVYEQYF; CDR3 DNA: TGTGCCAGCAGCGAGCGAAACGTGTACGAGCAGTACTTC
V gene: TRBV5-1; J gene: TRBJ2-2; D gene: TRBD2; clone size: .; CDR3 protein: CASSLTIAGGPGELFF; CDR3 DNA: TGCGCCAGCAGCCTCACGATAGCGGGAGGGCCCGGGGAGCTGTTTTTT
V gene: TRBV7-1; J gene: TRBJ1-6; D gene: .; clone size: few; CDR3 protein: CASSLASGSENSPLHF; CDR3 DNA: TGTGCCAGCAGCTTAGCCAGCGGCTCTGAGAATTCACCCCTCCACTTT
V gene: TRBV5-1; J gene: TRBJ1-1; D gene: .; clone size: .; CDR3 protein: CASSEGPNPSTEAFF; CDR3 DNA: TGCGCCAGCAGCGAGGGCCCTAATCCAAGCACTGAAGCTTTCTTT
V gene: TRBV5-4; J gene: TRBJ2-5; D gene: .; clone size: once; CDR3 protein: CASSLGLSGQETQYF; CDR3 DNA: TGTGCCAGCAGTTTGGGGCTGAGCGGACAAGAGACCCAGTACTTC
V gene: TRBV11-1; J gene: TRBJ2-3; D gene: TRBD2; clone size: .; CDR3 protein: CASSPSTSGGADTQYF; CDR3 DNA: TGTGCCAGCAGCCCTTCGACTAGCGGGGGCGCAGATACGCAGTATTTT
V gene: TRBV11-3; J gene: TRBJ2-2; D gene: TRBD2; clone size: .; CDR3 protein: CASSFPGGKKHTGELFF; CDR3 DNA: TGTGCCAGCAGCTTCCCGGGGGGTAAAAAGCACACCGGGGAGCTGTTTTTT
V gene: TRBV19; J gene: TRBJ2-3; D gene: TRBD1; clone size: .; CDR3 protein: CASSIQDHDRTGKRNTQYF; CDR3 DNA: TGTGCCAGTAGTATTCAGGACCATGATCGGACAGGGAAGAGAAATACGCAGTATTTT
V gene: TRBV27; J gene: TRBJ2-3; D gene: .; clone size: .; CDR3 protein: CASRTSTGFGRADTQYF; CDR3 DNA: TGTGCCAGCAGGACTTCAACAGGGTTTGGGAGGGCAGATACGCAGTATTTT
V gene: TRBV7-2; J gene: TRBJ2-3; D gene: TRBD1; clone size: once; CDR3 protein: CASSSRQGQDTQYF; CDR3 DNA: TGTGCCAGCAGCTCAAGACAGGGGCAAGATACGCAGTATTTT
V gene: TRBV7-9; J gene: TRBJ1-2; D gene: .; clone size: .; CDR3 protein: CASSLDLQRLYGYTF; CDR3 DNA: TGTGCCAGCAGCCTTGATCTGCAGCGACTATATGGCTACACCTTC
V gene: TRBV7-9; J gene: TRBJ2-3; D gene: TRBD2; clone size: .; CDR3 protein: CASSFGSGRTDTQYF; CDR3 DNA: TGTGCCAGCAGCTTTGGTAGCGGGCGTACAGATACGCAGTATTTT
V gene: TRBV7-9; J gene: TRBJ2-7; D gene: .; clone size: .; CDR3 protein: CASSFGTAYEQYF; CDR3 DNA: TGTGCCAGCAGCTTCGGCACGGCCTACGAGCAGTACTTC
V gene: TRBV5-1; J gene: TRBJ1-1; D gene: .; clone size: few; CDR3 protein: CASSLVLSNTEAFF; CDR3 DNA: TGCGCCAGCAGCTTGGTCTTGTCGAACACTGAAGCTTTCTTT
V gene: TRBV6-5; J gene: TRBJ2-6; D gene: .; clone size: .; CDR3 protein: CASRSQGAGANVLTF; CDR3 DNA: TGTGCCAGCAGATCACAGGGTGCTGGGGCCAACGTCCTGACTTTC
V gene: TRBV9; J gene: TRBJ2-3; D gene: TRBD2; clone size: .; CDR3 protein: CASSHRVGTSGVGGYTDTQYF; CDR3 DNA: TGTGCCAGCAGCCACAGAGTGGGGACTAGCGGGGTTGGAGGGTACACAGATACGCAGTATTTT
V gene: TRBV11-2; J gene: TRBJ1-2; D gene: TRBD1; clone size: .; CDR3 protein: CASSYAGTGGGYTF; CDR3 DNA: TGTGCCAGCAGCTACGCCGGGACAGGGGGCGGCTACACCTTC
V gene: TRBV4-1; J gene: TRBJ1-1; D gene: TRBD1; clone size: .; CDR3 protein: CASSQTSTGSSRAFF; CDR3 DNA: TGCGCCAGCAGCCAAACTTCGACAGGGAGCTCACGAGCTTTCTTT
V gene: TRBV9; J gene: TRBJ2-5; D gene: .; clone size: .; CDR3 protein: CASSVQATQETQYF; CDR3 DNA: TGTGCCAGCAGCGTCCAGGCTACCCAAGAGACCCAGTACTTC
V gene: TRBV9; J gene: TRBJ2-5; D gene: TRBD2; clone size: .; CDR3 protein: CASSVGGLAGAETQYF; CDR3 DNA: TGTGCCAGCAGCGTAGGGGGACTAGCGGGAGCCGAGACCCAGTACTTC
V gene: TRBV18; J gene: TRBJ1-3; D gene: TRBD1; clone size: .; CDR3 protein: CASSPAGTGTGNTIYF; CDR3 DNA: TGTGCCAGCTCACCAGCGGGGACAGGGACTGGAAACACCATATATTTT
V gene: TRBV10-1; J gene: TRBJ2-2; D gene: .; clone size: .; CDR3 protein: CASSESRGHNTGELFF; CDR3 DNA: TGCGCCAGCAGTGAGTCGAGGGGCCATAACACCGGGGAGCTGTTTTTT
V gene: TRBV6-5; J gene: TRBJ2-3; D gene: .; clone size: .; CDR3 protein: CASKQGVTDTQYF; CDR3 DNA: TGTGCCAGCAAACAAGGTGTCACAGATACGCAGTATTTT
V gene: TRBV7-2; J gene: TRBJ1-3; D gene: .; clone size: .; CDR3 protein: CASSFGGPRNTIYF; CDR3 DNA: TGTGCCAGCAGCTTTGGGGGACCGCGAAACACCATATATTTT
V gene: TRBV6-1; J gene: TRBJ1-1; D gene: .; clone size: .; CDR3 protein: CASSEVGANTEAFF; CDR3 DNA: TGTGCCAGCAGTGAAGTCGGCGCGAACACTGAAGCTTTCTTT
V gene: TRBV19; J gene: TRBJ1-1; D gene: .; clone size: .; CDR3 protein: CASSMDNSLNTEAFF; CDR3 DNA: TGTGCCAGTAGTATGGATAACAGCTTAAACACTGAAGCTTTCTTT
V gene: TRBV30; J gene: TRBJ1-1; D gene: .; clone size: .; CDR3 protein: CAWSDASGGSTEAFF; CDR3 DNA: TGTGCCTGGAGTGACGCCTCAGGTGGGAGCACTGAAGCTTTCTTT
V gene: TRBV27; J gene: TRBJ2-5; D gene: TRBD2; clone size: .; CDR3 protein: CASSLGLAGGPYQETQYF; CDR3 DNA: TGTGCCAGCAGTCTGGGACTAGCGGGGGGGCCGTACCAAGAGACCCAGTACTTC
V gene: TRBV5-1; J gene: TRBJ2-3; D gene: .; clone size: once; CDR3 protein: CASSRGGGTSTDTQYF; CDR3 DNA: TGCGCCAGCAGCCGGGGTGGTGGTACTAGCACAGATACGCAGTATTTT
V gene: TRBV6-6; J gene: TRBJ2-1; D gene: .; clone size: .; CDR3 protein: CASSLRVEQFF; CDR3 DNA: TGTGCCAGCAGTTTGCGGGTAGAGCAGTTCTTC
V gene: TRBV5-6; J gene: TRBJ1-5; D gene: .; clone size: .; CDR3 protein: CASSRTGSNQPQHF; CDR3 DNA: TGTGCCAGCAGTAGGACTGGTAGCAATCAGCCCCAGCATTTT
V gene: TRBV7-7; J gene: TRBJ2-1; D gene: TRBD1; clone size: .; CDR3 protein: CATHRGEKRYNEQFF; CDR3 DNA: TGTGCTACCCACAGGGGAGAGAAGCGCTACAATGAGCAGTTCTTC
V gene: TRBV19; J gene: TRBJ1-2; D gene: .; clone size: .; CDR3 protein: CASSIARQSYGYTF; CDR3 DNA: TGTGCCAGTAGTATAGCCCGACAGTCCTATGGCTACACCTTC
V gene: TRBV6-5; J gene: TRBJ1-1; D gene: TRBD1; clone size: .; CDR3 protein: CASSQSQGVATEAFF; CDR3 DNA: TGTGCCAGCAGTCAATCACAGGGGGTTGCCACTGAAGCTTTCTTT
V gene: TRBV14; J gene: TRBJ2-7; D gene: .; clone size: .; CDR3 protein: CASSQEVAFVEQYF; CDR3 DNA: TGTGCCAGCAGCCAAGAAGTGGCCTTCGTAGAGCAGTACTTC
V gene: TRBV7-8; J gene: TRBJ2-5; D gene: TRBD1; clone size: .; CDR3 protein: CASSIRGGTGRETQYF; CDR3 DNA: TGTGCCAGCAGCATTAGAGGGGGGACAGGGCGGGAGACCCAGTACTTC
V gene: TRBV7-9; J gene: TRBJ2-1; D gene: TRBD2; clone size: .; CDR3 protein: CASSPAGGPYNEQFF; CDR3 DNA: TGTGCCAGCAGCCCCGCGGGGGGTCCCTACAATGAGCAGTTCTTC
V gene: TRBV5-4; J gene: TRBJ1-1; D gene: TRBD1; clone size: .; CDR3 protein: CASSPTGQTEAFF; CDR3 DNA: TGTGCCAGCAGCCCGACAGGGCAAACTGAAGCTTTCTTT